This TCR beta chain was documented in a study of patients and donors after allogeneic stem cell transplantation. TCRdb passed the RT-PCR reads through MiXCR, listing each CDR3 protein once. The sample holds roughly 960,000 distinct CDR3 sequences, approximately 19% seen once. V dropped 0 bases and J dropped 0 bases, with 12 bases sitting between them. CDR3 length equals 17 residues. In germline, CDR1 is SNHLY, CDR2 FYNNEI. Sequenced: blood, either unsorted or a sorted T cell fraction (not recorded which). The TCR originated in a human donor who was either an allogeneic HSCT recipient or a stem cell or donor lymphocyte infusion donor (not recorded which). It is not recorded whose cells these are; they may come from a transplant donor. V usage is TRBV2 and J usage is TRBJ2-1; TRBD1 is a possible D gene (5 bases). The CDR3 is CASSEASGISSYNEQFF. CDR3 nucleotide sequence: TGTGCCAGCAGTGAAGCGTCAGGGATTAGCTCCTACAATGAGCAGTTCTTC.